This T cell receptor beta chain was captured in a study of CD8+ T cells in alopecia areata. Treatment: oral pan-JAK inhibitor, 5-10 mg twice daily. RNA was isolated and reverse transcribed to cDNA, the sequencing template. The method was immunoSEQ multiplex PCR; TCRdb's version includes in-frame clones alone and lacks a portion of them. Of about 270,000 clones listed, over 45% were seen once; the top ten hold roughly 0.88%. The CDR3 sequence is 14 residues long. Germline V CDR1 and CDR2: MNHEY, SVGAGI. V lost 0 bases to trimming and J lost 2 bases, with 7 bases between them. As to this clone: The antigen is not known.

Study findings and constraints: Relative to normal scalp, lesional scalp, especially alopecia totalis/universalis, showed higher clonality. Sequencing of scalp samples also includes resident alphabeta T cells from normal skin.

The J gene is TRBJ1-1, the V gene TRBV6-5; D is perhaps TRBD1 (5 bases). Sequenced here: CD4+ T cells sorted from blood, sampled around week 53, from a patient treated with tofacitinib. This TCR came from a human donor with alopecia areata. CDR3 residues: CASSYSDRNTEAFF. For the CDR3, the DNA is TGTGCCAGCAGTTACTCCGACAGAAACACTGAAGCTTTCTTT.